A single sample is the source of the 9 T cell receptor beta chains below, sequenced in a study of cytomegalovirus exposure and HLA in healthy donors. The PCR used 60 Vbeta and 13 Jbeta primers. TCRdb's table, derived via immunoSEQ multiplex PCR, lists solely in-frame clones and lacks some. This sample has around 130,000 clones, with 84% found just once. What was sequenced was PBMCs. The receptors derive from a man in his fifties or sixties in good health and CMV-seronegative.

The chain links TRBV6-5 to TRBJ1-2; 7 bases fit TRBD1. V was clipped by 6 bases and J by 8 bases; unmatched bases: 12. The CDR3 loop spans 14 amino acids. Germline V gene sequence: CDR1 MNHEY, CDR2 SVGAGI. Here the CDR3 reads CASRPGQRQWGYTF. The CDR3 DNA follows: TGTGCCAGCAGACCGGGACAGCGCCAGTGGGGCTACACCTTC.

A single count supports this clone. V gene TRBV5-5 combines with J gene TRBJ1-5, with TRBD1 as a possible D gene (5 bases). Germline lookup yields CDR1 SGHKS and CDR2 YYEKEE (reference sequence). Trimming took off 0 bases at V and 1 base at J, with 11 bases between the two ends. The CDR3 sequence is 16 residues long. The chain's CDR3 is CASSLGGGRSNQPQHF. The CDR3 nucleotides read TGTGCCAGCAGCTTGGGGGGCGGGAGAAGCAATCAGCCCCAGCATTTT.

The V call is TRBV7-2, the J call TRBJ2-5; 9 nucleotides match TRBD2. CDR3 length: 16 residues. The ends lost 4 bases at V and 3 bases at J; junction bases unmatched: 9. In germline, CDR1 is SGHTA, CDR2 FQGNSA. The CDR3 DNA follows: TGTGCCAGCAGCTCTCTCAGCGGGGGGCTAAAAGAGACCCAGTACTTC. This codes for CASSSLSGGLKETQYF.

V gene TRBV7-2 combines with J gene TRBJ1-1; D is possibly TRBD1 (6 bases). The CDR3 runs to 13 residues. CDR1 SGHTA and CDR2 FQGNSA come from the germline V gene. Between the trimmed V and J ends, which lost 3 bases and 1 base, there was a span of 6 bases. CDR3 nucleotides: TGTGCCAGCAGCTTCAGGGGGAACACTGAAGCTTTCTTT. Translating it yields CASSFRGNTEAFF.

The chain joins TRBV27 to TRBJ2-2, with 7 bases identical to TRBD1. This CDR3 is 14 amino acids long. The V and J ends lost 6 bases and 6 bases, in that order; junction bases with no gene match: 7. The germline V gene has CDR1 MNHEY and CDR2 SMNVEV (reference sequence). The CDR3 DNA sequence: TGTGCCAGCAGACGGGACAGTGGGCCCGGGGAGCTGTTTTTT. Protein product: CASRRDSGPGELFF.

Comments on this clone: The junction departs from the called germline gene at one end, perhaps through a read error. The chain links TRBV30 to TRBJ1-2, with D unclear. The CDR3 is made up of 13 amino acids. Germline CDR1 is GTSNPN and CDR2 is SVGIG (reference sequence). The CDR3 region has the DNA TGTGCCTGGAGTCTTAATGCAGGCTATGGCTACCCCTTC. Translating it yields CAWSLNAGYGYPF.

The rearrangement joins TRBV7-6 to TRBJ1-2; no firm D call. V was pared by 2 bases and J by 4 bases, with 20 bases between. This CDR3 is 17 amino acids long. Germline V gene sequence: CDR1 SGHVS, CDR2 FNYEAQ. CDR3 loop: CASSLFSAVPSRYGYTF. The CDR3 DNA is TGTGCCAGCAGCTTATTTTCGGCGGTGCCCTCTCGCTATGGCTACACCTTC.

V usage is TRBV7-2 and J usage is TRBJ1-1, with 8 bases lining up with TRBD1. Trimming took 4 bases from V and 4 from J; bases not matched to a gene: 5. This CDR3 contains 14 residues. The germline V gene has CDR1 SGHTA and CDR2 FQGNSA. For the CDR3, the DNA is TGTGCCAGCAGCTCACAGGGGGAGGGCACTGAAGCTTTCTTT. It yields the protein CASSSQGEGTEAFF.

The chain joins TRBV11-3 to TRBJ2-3; 8 positions match TRBD1. The CDR3 extends over 16 amino acids. The germline V gene encodes CDR1 SGHNT and CDR2 YENEEA. The trim removed 3 bases at V and 5 bases at J, leaving 10 bases unmatched. This CDR3 reads CASSFGTGQGGDTQYF. The CDR3 DNA reads as TGTGCCAGCAGCTTTGGAACAGGACAGGGAGGAGATACGCAGTATTTT. The full variable domain, completed using reference TRBV11-3 and TRBJ2-3, is EAGVVQSPRYKIIEKKQPVAFWCNPISGHNTLYWYLQNLGQGPELLIRYENEEAVDDSQLPKDRFSAERLKGVDSTLKIQPAELGDSAVYLCASSFGTGQGGDTQYFGPGTRLTVL.